This T cell receptor (beta chain) was sequenced during a study of T-cell memory formation after mild COVID-19. This clonotype was counted a few times. The antigen is not known. A 5'RACE reaction primed in the constant segment made cDNA libraries of TCR alpha and TCR beta, and these carried sample barcodes and UMIs. TCRdb ran MiXCR on the 5' RACE reads and lists one entry per CDR3 protein. The sample lists tens of thousands of distinct CDR3 sequences, about 10% occurring once. Findings and caveats of the study: Clones which contracted sat mainly in CM and EM if CD4+, and in EMRA if CD8+.

The TCR sequence derives from a man aged 18-30 years who had mild COVID-19 (a few samples of this study predate the infection). Cell type and time point are not known. What was sequenced was PBMCs or a T cell subset sorted from them (not recorded which).

CDR3 bases: TGTGCCAGCAGCTTAGCTCCCGTTATGTACACTGAAGCTTTCTTT. This encodes CASSLAPVMYTEAFF. V gene TRBV7-2 combines with J gene TRBJ1-1, with unresolved D. From germline, CDR1 is SGHTA and CDR2 FQGNSA. The V and J ends lost 0 bases and 3 bases respectively, with 11 bases between them. CDR3 length equals 15 residues.